The rows below give T cell receptor beta chains drawn from one sample of a study of T cell changes during pregnancy in multiple sclerosis. The repertoire was sequenced with immunoSEQ multiplex PCR; TCRdb's copy has only in-frame clones and lacks some. The table has tens of thousands of clones, 90% to 95% seen once. Here the sequenced sample was CD4+ T cells from peripheral blood mononuclear cells, taken in the third trimester of pregnancy. The receptors originated from a female donor in good health, enrolled as a control in a pregnancy study. The CDR3 runs from the conserved cysteine through the conserved F or W. Each record gives: CDR3 DNA, CDR3 protein, V gene, D gene, CDR3 length, J gene. A D gene is named only where the DNA matches it firmly.

CDR3 DNA: TGTGCCAGCAGTTACCCCGGGACTAGCGCGACTACGCAGTATTTT
CDR3 protein: CASSYPGTSATTQYF
V gene: TRBV6-5
D gene: TRBD2
CDR3 length: 15
J gene: TRBJ2-3

CDR3 DNA: TGTGCCAGCAGCCGCGGGCCGGACCCATACACAGATACGCAGTATTTT
CDR3 protein: CASSRGPDPYTDTQYF
V gene: TRBV9
D gene: -
CDR3 length: 16
J gene: TRBJ2-3

CDR3 DNA: TGTGCCATCAAACTAGCGGGGGGGCCTTTCGACGAGCAGTACTTC
CDR3 protein: CAIKLAGGPFDEQYF
V gene: TRBV10-3
D gene: TRBD2
CDR3 length: 15
J gene: TRBJ2-7

CDR3 DNA: TGCGCCAGCGGGCCTCGGGACTCTGGAAACACCATATATTTT
CDR3 protein: CASGPRDSGNTIYF
V gene: TRBV5-1
D gene: -
CDR3 length: 14
J gene: TRBJ1-3

CDR3 DNA: TGTGCCAGCAGCGTATCGACAGGTGAGTTGAACACTGAAGCTTTCTTT
CDR3 protein: CASSVSTGELNTEAFF
V gene: TRBV9
D gene: -
CDR3 length: 16
J gene: TRBJ1-1

CDR3 DNA: TGCAGCGTTTCCCCAACAGCTGCCAAAAACATTCAGTACTTC
CDR3 protein: CSVSPTAAKNIQYF
V gene: TRBV29-1
D gene: -
CDR3 length: 14
J gene: TRBJ2-4

CDR3 DNA: TGTGCCAGCAGCCAAGAAGGTATTGGGGCTAGCGGGGGAACAGATACGCAGTATTTT
CDR3 protein: CASSQEGIGASGGTDTQYF
V gene: TRBV4-2
D gene: TRBD2
CDR3 length: 19
J gene: TRBJ2-3

CDR3 DNA: TGTGCCAGTAGTATTCGGACAGAAACCGACTATGGCTACACCTTC
CDR3 protein: CASSIRTETDYGYTF
V gene: TRBV19
D gene: -
CDR3 length: 15
J gene: TRBJ1-2

CDR3 DNA: TGTGCCAGCTCACCCAACGTGGGGGGTAATAATGAGCAGTTCTTC
CDR3 protein: CASSPNVGGNNEQFF
V gene: TRBV18
D gene: -
CDR3 length: 15
J gene: TRBJ2-1

CDR3 DNA: TGTGCCAGCAGCTTGAACAGGGGAGGCGGCGAGCAGTACTTC
CDR3 protein: CASSLNRGGGEQYF
V gene: TRBV7-3
D gene: -
CDR3 length: 14
J gene: TRBJ2-7